The clone carrying this T cell receptor beta chain was counted at least ten times. This sample is part of a study of T cells in Graves' hyperthyroidism and ophthalmopathy. The V and J ends lost 3 bases and 1 base respectively, with 3 bases between them. Germline V gene data show CDR1 as MRHNA and CDR2 as SNTAGT. The CDR3 sequence is 13 residues long. Template material for amplifying TCR beta CDR3 regions consisted of RNA transcripts. Researchers ran a first-round RT-PCR on the TCR CDR3 using the HTBI primer set. TCRdb reanalysed the multiplex PCR reads using MiXCR and keeps one entry per CDR3 protein. The table includes about 420,000 distinct CDR3 sequences, approximately 13% detected once.

This sequence originates from a woman between 18 and 30 years old with Graves' hyperthyroidism. The chain carries TRBV6-4 and TRBJ2-2, with D unclear. Sequenced material: blood. The CDR3 here is CASSEGNTGELFF. In nucleotides, the CDR3 is TGTGCCAGCAGTGAGGGGAACACCGGGGAGCTGTTTTTT.